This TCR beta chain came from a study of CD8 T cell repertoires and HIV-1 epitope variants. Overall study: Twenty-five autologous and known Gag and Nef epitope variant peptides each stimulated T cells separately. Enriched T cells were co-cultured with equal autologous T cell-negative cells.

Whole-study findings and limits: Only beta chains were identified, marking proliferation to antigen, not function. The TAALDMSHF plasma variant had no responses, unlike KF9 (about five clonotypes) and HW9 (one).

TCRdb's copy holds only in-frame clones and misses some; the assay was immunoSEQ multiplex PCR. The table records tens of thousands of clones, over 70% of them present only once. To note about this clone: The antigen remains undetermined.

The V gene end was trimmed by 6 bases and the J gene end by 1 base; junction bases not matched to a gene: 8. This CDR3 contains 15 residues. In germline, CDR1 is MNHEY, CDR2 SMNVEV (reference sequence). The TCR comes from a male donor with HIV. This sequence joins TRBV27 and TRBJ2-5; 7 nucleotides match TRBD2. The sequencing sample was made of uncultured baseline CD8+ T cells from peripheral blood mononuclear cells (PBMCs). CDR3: CASSPIGRIQETQYF. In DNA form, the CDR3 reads TGTGCCAGCAGCCCTATCGGGAGGATCCAAGAGACCCAGTACTTC.